These 31 T cell receptor beta chains share one sample of origin, sequenced in a study of human thymus T cells. Resections from corrective heart surgery provided thymus tissue. Profiling relied on immunoSEQ multiplex PCR, and the TCRdb table lists in-frame clones only, not all of them. Altogether tens of thousands of clones are present, 95% being singletons, with the ten largest covering under 0.04%. The specimen sequenced was thymus tissue. The receptors stem from a girl less than two years old with a congenital heart defect but otherwise immunologically healthy.

The chain links TRBV6-6 to TRBJ1-4, with 11 nucleotides matching TRBD1. The ends lost 4 bases at V and 5 bases at J; junction bases unmatched: 3. There are 15 residues in the CDR3. The germline V gene has CDR1 MNHNY and CDR2 SVGAGI (reference sequence). The CDR3: CASSWTGGANEKLFF. CDR3 coding DNA: TGTGCCAGCAGTTGGACAGGGGGCGCGAATGAAAAACTGTTTTTT.

The chain has TRBV6-5 and TRBJ2-3; 8 bases align to TRBD1. The CDR3 runs 15 residues. Unmatched junction bases numbered 4, after V lost 1 base and J lost 4 bases. Germline V gene data show CDR1 as MNHEY and CDR2 as SVGAGI. CDR3 sequence: CASSYYGRGPDTQYF. The CDR3 DNA reads as TGTGCCAGCAGTTACTACGGCAGGGGGCCAGATACGCAGTATTTT.

This clone was observed once. The chain recombines TRBV7-9 with TRBJ1-3; D is ambiguous. The ends were cut back, 4 bases at V and 3 bases at J, with 7 bases in the middle. The CDR3 length is 13 residues. The germline V gene encodes CDR1 SEHNR and CDR2 FQNEAQ (reference sequence). CDR3 DNA: TGTGCCAGCAGCTCCTCGGATGGAAACACCATATATTTT. Translating it yields CASSSSDGNTIYF.

The chain couples TRBV11-3 to TRBJ2-1; D uncertain. The CDR3 covers 13 residues. Germline CDR1 reads SGHNT; CDR2 reads YENEEA. V lost 5 bases, J lost 6 bases, and 11 bases lay in between. The CDR3 DNA reads TGTGCCAGCAGCCCAGACTGGCCCAATGAGCAGTTCTTC. This encodes CASSPDWPNEQFF.

The V and J genes are TRBV6-5 and TRBJ2-3; TRBD1 might be the D (5 bases). This CDR3 is built from 15 residues. Per the germline V gene, CDR1 is MNHEY and CDR2 is SVGAGI. Deletions cut 8 bases from V and 0 bases from J, with 15 bases between. In DNA, the CDR3 is TGTGCCAGCTGGGTGGGGCTAGATAGCACAGATACGCAGTATTTT. Translation gives CASWVGLDSTDTQYF.

The rearrangement uses TRBV25-1 and TRBJ1-1; D is unresolved. The ends were cut back, 6 bases at V and 7 bases at J, with 9 bases in the middle. CDR3 size: 11 residues. Germline lookup yields CDR1 MGHDK and CDR2 SYGVNS. The CDR3 bases are TGTGCCAGCAGGAACCTAGGTGAAGCTTTCTTT. Protein: CASRNLGEAFF.

In this sample, this clone turned up once. The chain has TRBV20-1 and TRBJ2-1; D not certain. This CDR3 contains 11 residues. Between the trimmed V and J ends, which lost 5 bases and 5 bases, there was a span of 7 bases. The germline gives CDR1 DFQATT, CDR2 SNEGSKA (reference sequence). The CDR3 is CSAGHHNEQFF. In DNA form, the CDR3 reads TGCAGTGCTGGCCACCACAATGAGCAGTTCTTC.

The chain has TRBV5-4 and TRBJ2-1, with a possible D match to TRBD1 (6 bases). CDR3 length: 17 residues. Germline V CDR1 and CDR2: SGHNT, YYREEE (reference sequence). V lost 0 bases to trimming and J lost 1 base, with 14 bases between them. The CDR3 sequence is CASSLEDKQGSYNEQFF. In DNA, the CDR3 is TGTGCCAGCAGCTTGGAGGACAAACAGGGTTCCTACAATGAGCAGTTCTTC.

This clone has only one observation. The chain combines TRBV5-1 with TRBJ2-3, with TRBD2 identical over 15 bases. With 4 bases clipped from V and 5 bases from J, the junction kept 11 bases outside the gene matches. Germline CDR1 and CDR2: SGHRS and YFSETQ. This CDR3 has 18 amino acids. The CDR3 spells CASSRRGLAGGPIDTQYF. The CDR3 DNA reads as TGCGCCAGCAGCCGCCGCGGACTAGCGGGAGGGCCCATAGATACGCAGTATTTT.

The J gene is TRBJ2-1, the V gene TRBV4-2; 11 bases match TRBD2. The CDR3 is made up of 16 amino acids. The V and J ends lost 1 base and 9 bases, in that order; junction bases with no gene match: 8. Germline CDR1 LGHNA, CDR2 YNFKEQ. DNA of the CDR3: TGTGCCAGCAGCCAAGGGGATATCCTAGCGGGAGGTGAGCAGTTCTTC. It encodes CASSQGDILAGGEQFF.

Concerning this clone itself: One end of the junction fails to match germline, which may point to a read error. This sample includes further DNA sequences coding for the same CDR3. The chain is built from TRBV6-4 and TRBJ1-1; 10 bases agree with TRBD1. The CDR3 runs 15 residues. Per germline, CDR1 MRHNA and CDR2 SNTAGT. Written as DNA, the CDR3 is TGTGCTAGCAGTGACTCAGGGACAGGGGTCACTGAAGCTTTCTTT. Protein sequence: CASSDSGTGVTEAFF.

J is TRBJ1-2 and V is TRBV7-9; D is ambiguous. The ends were cut back, 4 bases at V and 7 bases at J, with 22 bases in the middle. Germline V gives CDR1 SEHNR, CDR2 FQNEAQ (reference sequence). CDR3 length equals 16 residues. The CDR3 region has the DNA TGTGCCAGCAGCTCCCCGACGTCACGGGGTGGTTCTGGCTACACCTTC. Protein product: CASSSPTSRGGSGYTF.

The rearrangement uses TRBV29-1 and TRBJ1-4; D may be TRBD1 (5 bases). V lost 7 bases to trimming and J lost 8 bases, with 26 bases between them. CDR1 is SQVTM, CDR2 ANQGSEA, per germline. This CDR3 is built from 16 residues. The CDR3 region is CSAFESTRGIKEKLFF. The CDR3 DNA follows: TGCAGCGCCTTTGAGAGCACGAGGGGTATTAAGGAAAAACTGTTTTTT.

This chain uses TRBV5-1 with TRBJ2-3; 16 bases map to TRBD2. With 0 bases clipped from V and 0 bases from J, the junction kept 10 bases outside the gene matches. The length of the CDR3 is 21 residues. Germline CDR1 SGHRS, CDR2 YFSETQ. CDR3 protein: CASSLDPPGTSGRVSTDTQYF. The CDR3 bases are TGCGCCAGCAGCTTGGACCCCCCCGGGACTAGCGGGAGGGTCAGCACAGATACGCAGTATTTT.

V gene TRBV21-1 combines with J gene TRBJ1-5; the D call of TRBD1 is as the table states it, not checked on the DNA. TRBV21-1 is tagged as a pseudogene. This CDR3 region has 17 residues. CDR3 DNA: TGTGCCAGCAGTGCCAGGGGGCCCCTTTTGAGCAATCAGCCCCAGCATTTT. Translating it yields CASSARGPLLSNQPQHF.

The CDR3 spells CASSIWAGGVYEQYF. The CDR3 DNA reads TGTGCCAGTAGTATTTGGGCAGGGGGAGTTTACGAGCAGTACTTC. The chain links TRBV19 to TRBJ2-7; 7 nucleotides line up with TRBD1. Germline values: CDR1 LNHDA, CDR2 SQIVND (reference sequence). The V and J ends lost 3 bases and 4 bases, in that order; junction bases with no gene match: 9. This CDR3 region has 15 residues.

The chain carries TRBV6-1 and TRBJ2-1, with D possibly being TRBD1 or TRBD2 (6 bases each). There are 14 residues in the CDR3. Germline V CDR1 and CDR2: MNHNS, SASEGT. Trimming left V 1 base short and J 7 bases short, with 11 bases between. CDR3: CASSEGGAGNEQFF. CDR3 DNA sequence: TGTGCCAGCAGTGAAGGGGGGGCAGGGAATGAGCAGTTCTTC.

The rearrangement uses TRBV4-1 and TRBJ2-5; D is perhaps TRBD2 (5 bases). In germline, CDR1 is MGHRA, CDR2 YSYEKL. Trimming removed 4 bases from V and 4 bases from J, with 16 bases in between. This CDR3 has 15 residues. CDR3 nucleotides: TGCGCCAGCAGCCTGCGGACCGGGGAGAGAGAGACCCAGTACTTC. The encoded protein is CASSLRTGERETQYF.

J is TRBJ2-5 and V is TRBV7-6; 8 positions match TRBD2. CDR1 SGHVS and CDR2 FNYEAQ come from the germline V gene. This CDR3 is 17 amino acids long. With 2 bases clipped from V and 4 bases from J, the junction kept 12 bases outside the gene matches. This CDR3 is CASSLRIGGAGGETQYF. CDR3 coding DNA: TGTGCCAGCAGCTTAAGAATCGGGGGGGCCGGGGGAGAGACCCAGTACTTC. Full variable domain (missing parts from reference TRBV7-6 and TRBJ2-5): GAGVSQSPRYKVTKRGQDVALRCDPISGHVSLYWYRQALGQGPEFLTYFNYEAQQDKSGLPNDRFSAERPEGSISTLTIQRTEQRDSAMYRCASSLRIGGAGGETQYFGPGTRLLVL.

The V and J genes are TRBV11-2 and TRBJ1-5, with D unclear. The V gene lost 0 bases and the J gene lost 7 bases, with 22 bases spanning the gap. The V gene's germline CDR1 is SGHAT and CDR2 FQNNGV. The CDR3 totals 18 residues. For the CDR3, the DNA is TGTGCCAGCAGCTTAGAGCCCACCGGGCAGCCCGGTGTACAGCCCCAGCATTTT. Encoded protein: CASSLEPTGQPGVQPQHF.

The chain employs TRBV11-2 and TRBJ1-2; no definite D call. V was pared by 2 bases and J by 5 bases, with 9 bases between. The CDR3 totals 13 residues. CDR1 is SGHAT, CDR2 FQNNGV, per germline. CDR3 region: CASSLSPTYGYTF. CDR3 in DNA: TGTGCCAGCAGCTTAAGTCCGACGTATGGCTACACCTTC.

The V and J genes are TRBV27 and TRBJ1-2, with D possibly being TRBD1 (5 bases). Germline CDR1 MNHEY, CDR2 SMNVEV (reference sequence). V was clipped by 3 bases and J by 6 bases, with 29 bases between them. CDR3 length: 19 residues. CDR3 nucleotides: TGTGCCAGCAGTTTTCGGAATGACGGGGGAAGGGAGCACCCTCATGGCTACACCTTC. This sequence encodes CASSFRNDGGREHPHGYTF.

The gene calls are TRBV9 and TRBJ2-5; 8 nucleotides align to TRBD1. This CDR3 region has 14 residues. Germline lookup yields CDR1 SGDLS and CDR2 YYNGEE. V gave up 0 bases and J gave up 3 bases; unmatched junction bases: 1. In DNA form, the CDR3 reads TGTGCCAGCAGCGTAGGGGGACAGGAAGAGACCCAGTACTTC. Translating it yields CASSVGGQEETQYF.

The rearrangement uses TRBV19 and TRBJ2-1, with 13 bases lining up with TRBD2. Trimming cost V 7 bases and J 2 bases; bases outside gene matches: 5. Germline V gene data show CDR1 as LNHDA and CDR2 as SQIVND (reference sequence). The length of the CDR3 is 16 residues. The CDR3 sequence is CASIRTSGSPYNEQFF. As DNA, the CDR3 is TGTGCCAGTATTAGGACTAGCGGGAGCCCCTACAATGAGCAGTTCTTC. The complete variable domain, with remaining parts taken from reference TRBV19 and TRBJ2-1, reads DGGITQSPKYLFRKEGQNVTLSCEQNLNHDAMYWYRQDPGQGLRLIYYSQIVNDFQKGDIAEGYSVSREKKESFPLTVTSAQKNPTAFYLCASIRTSGSPYNEQFFGPGTRLTVL.

The chain has TRBV7-2 and TRBJ1-2; tentative D call: TRBD1 (6 bases). CDR1 SGHTA and CDR2 FQGNSA come from the germline V gene. The CDR3 runs 15 residues. V was trimmed by 5 bases and J by 2 bases, leaving 15 bases between them. CDR3 loop: CASSGTDRKNYGYTF. CDR3 coding DNA: TGTGCCAGCAGCGGGACTGACAGGAAAAACTATGGCTACACCTTC.

This chain links TRBV7-6 with TRBJ2-7, with D unresolved. The V end lost 1 base, the J end lost 7 bases, and 14 bases lay between the germline ends. The germline V gene has CDR1 SGHVS and CDR2 FNYEAQ. The CDR3 has 14 residues. The CDR3 sequence is CASSLDPVLGEQYF. CDR3 in DNA: TGTGCCAGCAGCTTAGATCCAGTACTGGGGGAGCAGTACTTC.

The chain recombines TRBV14 with TRBJ1-1; D ambiguous. The CDR3 runs 17 residues. Germline V CDR1 and CDR2: SGHDN, FVKESK. V lost 2 bases, J lost 8 bases, and 24 bases lay in between. DNA of the CDR3: TGTGCCAGCAGCCAATTATATTCTGAAGGGCCCTGGCGGGAAGCTTTCTTT. It is translated as CASSQLYSEGPWREAFF. Based on the CDR3 plus reference TRBV14 and TRBJ1-1, the full variable domain is EAGVTQFPSHSVIEKGQTVTLRCDPISGHDNLYWYRRVMGKEIKFLLHFVKESKQDESGMPNNRFLAERTGGTYSTLKVQPAELEDSGVYFCASSQLYSEGPWREAFFGQGTRLTVV.

The CDR3 sequence is CASSYPGLAGSRSSYNEQFF. For the CDR3, the DNA is TGCGCCAGCAGCTACCCGGGACTAGCGGGTTCCCGGAGCTCCTACAATGAGCAGTTCTTC. The chain is built from TRBV5-1 and TRBJ2-1; 12 nucleotides agree with TRBD2. The CDR3 runs 20 residues. The J segment lost 0 bases and the V segment lost 3 bases, leaving 13 bases of the junction unmatched. Germline lookup yields CDR1 SGHRS and CDR2 YFSETQ. Full variable domain (outside the CDR3, taken from reference TRBV5-1 and TRBJ2-1): KAGVTQTPRYLIKTRGQQVTLSCSPISGHRSVSWYQQTPGQGLQFLFEYFSETQRNKGNFPGRFSGRQFSNSRSEMNVSTLELGDSALYLCASSYPGLAGSRSSYNEQFFGPGTRLTVL.

The V call is TRBV27, the J call TRBJ2-1, with unresolved D. Germline CDR1 and CDR2: MNHEY and SMNVEV (reference sequence). The V end was cut by 3 bases, the J end by 4 bases, with 7 bases between. The CDR3 extends over 13 amino acids. Here the CDR3 DNA reads TGTGCCAGCAGTTTCGGGCCATACAATGAGCAGTTCTTC. It codes for CASSFGPYNEQFF.

The chain combines TRBV29-1 with TRBJ2-7, with TRBD1 identical over 10 bases. Germline values: CDR1 SQVTM, CDR2 ANQGSEA. Losses at the gene ends were 6 bases for V and 6 bases for J; bases not matched to a gene: 2. The CDR3 length is 11 residues. CDR3 sequence: CSVGQGGEQYF. CDR3 sequence (DNA): TGCAGCGTCGGACAGGGGGGCGAGCAGTACTTC.

V usage is TRBV10-2 and J usage is TRBJ2-3; D is possibly TRBD1 or TRBD2 (5 bases each). Germline assignment: CDR1 WSHSY and CDR2 SAAADI. CDR3 length equals 11 residues. V lost 6 bases, J lost 6 bases, and 7 bases lay in between. CDR3 DNA: TGCGCCAGCAGGGGGACCGATACGCAGTATTTT. Amino acids: CASRGTDTQYF.